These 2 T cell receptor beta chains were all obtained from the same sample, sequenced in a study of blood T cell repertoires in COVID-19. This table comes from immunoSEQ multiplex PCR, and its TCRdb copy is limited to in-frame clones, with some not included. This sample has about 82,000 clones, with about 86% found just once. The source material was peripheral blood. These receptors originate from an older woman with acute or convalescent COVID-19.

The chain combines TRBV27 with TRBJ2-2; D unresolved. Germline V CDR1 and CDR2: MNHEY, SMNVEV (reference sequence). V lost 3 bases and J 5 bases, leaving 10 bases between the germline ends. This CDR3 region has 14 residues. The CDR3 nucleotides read TGTGCCAGCAGTTTCCAGACTGAGACCGGGGAGCTGTTTTTT. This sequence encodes CASSFQTETGELFF.

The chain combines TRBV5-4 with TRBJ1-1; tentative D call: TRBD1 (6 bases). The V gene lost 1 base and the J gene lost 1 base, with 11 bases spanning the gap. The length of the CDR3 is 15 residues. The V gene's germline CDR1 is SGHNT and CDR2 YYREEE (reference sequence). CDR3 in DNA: TGTGCCAGCAGCTTGCAGGGGACGGGGAACACTGAAGCTTTCTTT. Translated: CASSLQGTGNTEAFF.